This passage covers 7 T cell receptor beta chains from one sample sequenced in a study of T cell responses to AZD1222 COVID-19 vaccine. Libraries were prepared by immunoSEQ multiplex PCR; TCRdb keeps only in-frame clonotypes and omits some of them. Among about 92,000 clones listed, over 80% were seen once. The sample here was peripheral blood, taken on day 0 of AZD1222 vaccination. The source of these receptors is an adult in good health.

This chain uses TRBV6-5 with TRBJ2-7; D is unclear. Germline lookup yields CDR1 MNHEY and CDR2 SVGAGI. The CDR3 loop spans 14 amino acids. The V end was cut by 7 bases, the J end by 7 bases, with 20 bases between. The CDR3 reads CASILPGQPGEQYF. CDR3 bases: TGTGCCAGCATCCTACCCGGGCAGCCTGGGGAGCAGTACTTC.

CDR3 nucleotides: TGTGCCAGCAGCTCATGGGGACGGTCGAACACTGAAGCTTTCTTT. Encoded protein: CASSSWGRSNTEAFF. The V and J genes are TRBV16 and TRBJ1-1, with D tentatively TRBD1 (5 bases). Germline V lookup: CDR1 KGHSY, CDR2 FQNENV. The CDR3 length is 15 residues. Trimming pared 5 bases from V and 1 base from J, leaving 14 bases between.

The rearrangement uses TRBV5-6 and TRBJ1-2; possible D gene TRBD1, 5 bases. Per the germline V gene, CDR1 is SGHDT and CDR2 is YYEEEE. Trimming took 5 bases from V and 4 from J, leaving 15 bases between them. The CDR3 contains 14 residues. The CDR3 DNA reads TGTGCCAGCAGTCCCTTAGGGGAGGGCTATGGCTACACCTTC. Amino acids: CASSPLGEGYGYTF.

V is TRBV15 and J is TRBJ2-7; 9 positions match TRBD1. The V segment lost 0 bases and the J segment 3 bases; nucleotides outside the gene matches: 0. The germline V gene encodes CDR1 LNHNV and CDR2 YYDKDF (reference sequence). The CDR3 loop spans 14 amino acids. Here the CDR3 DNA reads TGTGCCACCAGCAGAGAGGGACAGGGCTACGAGCAGTACTTC. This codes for CATSREGQGYEQYF.

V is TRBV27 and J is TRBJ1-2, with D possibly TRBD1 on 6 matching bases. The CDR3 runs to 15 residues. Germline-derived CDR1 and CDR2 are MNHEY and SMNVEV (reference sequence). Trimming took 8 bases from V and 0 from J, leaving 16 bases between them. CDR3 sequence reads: CASVGHRASNYGYTF. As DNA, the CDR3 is TGTGCCAGCGTGGGTCACAGGGCCTCTAACTATGGCTACACCTTC.

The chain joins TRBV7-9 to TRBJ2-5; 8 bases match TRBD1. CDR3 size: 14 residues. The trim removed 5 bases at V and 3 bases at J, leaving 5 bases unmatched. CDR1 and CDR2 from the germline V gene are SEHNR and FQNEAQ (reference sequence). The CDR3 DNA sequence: TGTGCCAGCAGCCCTGGACAGGGTAAAGAGACCCAGTACTTC. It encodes CASSPGQGKETQYF.

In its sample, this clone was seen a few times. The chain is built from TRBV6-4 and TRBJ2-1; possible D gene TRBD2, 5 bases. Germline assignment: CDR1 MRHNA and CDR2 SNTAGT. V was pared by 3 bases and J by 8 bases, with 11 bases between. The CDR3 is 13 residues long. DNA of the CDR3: TGTGCCAGCAGTGATCTCACTAGTGATGAGCAGTTCTTC. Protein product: CASSDLTSDEQFF.